This T cell receptor beta chain emerged from a study of HIV-infected children after antiretroviral therapy interruption. This sample's treatment: PENTA 11 planned treatment interruption arm or continuous ART arm. Only samples with at least 5 million viable PBMCs qualified. The CDR3 length is 13 residues. Germline V gives CDR1 SQVTM, CDR2 ANQGSEA. Trimming removed 4 bases from V and 3 bases from J, with 12 bases in between. A 3' RACE protocol on RNA, with unique molecular identifiers, produced the TCR library. MiXCR, run by TCRdb on the 3' RACE reads, gives a single entry per CDR3 protein. There are tens of thousands of distinct CDR3 sequences in the sample; 4.3% occur only once, and roughly 0.7% lies in the top ten.

The J gene is TRBJ1-1, the V gene TRBV29-1; D is uncertain. The specimen comprised CD45RA+ CD4+ T cells from PBMCs, pooled from several time points, sampled from a donor given antiretroviral therapy, either interrupted or continuous. The subset denotes: naive CD4+ CD45RA+ CD45RO- T cells. The TCR sequence derives from a pool of human donors with HIV. The CDR3 loop is CSVGWGGHTEAFF. As DNA, the CDR3 is TGCAGCGTTGGGTGGGGAGGGCACACTGAAGCTTTCTTT.